This is a list of T cell receptor beta chains from one sample in a study of control samples from healthy donors and cancer patients. Profiled with immunoSEQ multiplex PCR; TCRdb holds only in-frame clones, not every one. The repertoire holds 10,000 to 15,000 clones, with roughly 90% as singletons. Sequencing input: formalin-fixed, paraffin-embedded tissue. These receptor sequences come from a male donor with melanoma. The CDR3 runs from the conserved cysteine through the conserved F or W. Each record gives: J gene, V gene, CDR3 protein.

TRBJ1-1	TRBV15	CATHPGGLLGTEAFF
TRBJ2-3	TRBV12-3/TRBV12-4	CASSRDSSDTQYF
TRBJ2-3	TRBV3-1/TRBV3-2	CASSQGVAGASSTDTQYF
TRBJ1-2	TRBV3-1/TRBV3-2	CASSQRGDGGYTF
TRBJ2-7	TRBV6-2/TRBV6-3	CASSYSGPGTSGLYEQYF
TRBJ1-1	TRBV7-9	CASSLGRNTEAFF
TRBJ2-3	TRBV14	CASSLQIGTDTQYF
TRBJ2-3	TRBV6-1	CASSEGGVAQYF
TRBJ2-6	TRBV5-1	CASSTGLAGGPSGANVLTF
TRBJ1-4	TRBV7-9	CASSSKDSATNEKLFF
TRBJ2-1	TRBV11-3	CASSFNRGGRGNEQFF
TRBJ2-3	TRBV5-1	CASGVGSTDTQYF
TRBJ1-1	TRBV7-9	CASSQQKNTEAFF
TRBJ2-3	TRBV5-4	CASSLESVPTDTQYF
TRBJ2-1	TRBV18	CASTKNRESEQFF
TRBJ2-1	TRBV6-2/TRBV6-3	CASSYSFSGNEQFF
TRBJ2-1	TRBV4-1	CASSQGRADTGKNEQFF
TRBJ2-1	TRBV7-9	CASSSWRGYNEQFF
TRBJ2-1	TRBV9	CASSVQGALGNEQFF
TRBJ2-3	TRBV7-9	CASSLCCSSRATDTQYF
TRBJ1-1	TRBV9	CASSLPASGTGSQEAFF
TRBJ2-1	TRBV6-2/TRBV6-3	CASSSLRVSAASSSYNEQFF